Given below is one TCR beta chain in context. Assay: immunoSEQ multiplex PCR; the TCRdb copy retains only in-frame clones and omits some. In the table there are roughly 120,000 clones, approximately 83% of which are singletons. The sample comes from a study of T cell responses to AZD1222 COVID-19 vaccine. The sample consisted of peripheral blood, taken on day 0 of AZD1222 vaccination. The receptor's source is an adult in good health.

The CDR3 nucleotides are TGTGCCAGCAGCCCCAGGGTAGGGTCCTCTGGAAACACCATATATTTT. It codes for CASSPRVGSSGNTIYF. The chain employs TRBV7-9 and TRBJ1-3, with D possibly being TRBD1 (5 bases). The CDR3 length is 16 residues. The germline V gene has CDR1 SEHNR and CDR2 FQNEAQ (reference sequence). Trimming removed 5 bases from V and 0 bases from J, with 14 bases in between.